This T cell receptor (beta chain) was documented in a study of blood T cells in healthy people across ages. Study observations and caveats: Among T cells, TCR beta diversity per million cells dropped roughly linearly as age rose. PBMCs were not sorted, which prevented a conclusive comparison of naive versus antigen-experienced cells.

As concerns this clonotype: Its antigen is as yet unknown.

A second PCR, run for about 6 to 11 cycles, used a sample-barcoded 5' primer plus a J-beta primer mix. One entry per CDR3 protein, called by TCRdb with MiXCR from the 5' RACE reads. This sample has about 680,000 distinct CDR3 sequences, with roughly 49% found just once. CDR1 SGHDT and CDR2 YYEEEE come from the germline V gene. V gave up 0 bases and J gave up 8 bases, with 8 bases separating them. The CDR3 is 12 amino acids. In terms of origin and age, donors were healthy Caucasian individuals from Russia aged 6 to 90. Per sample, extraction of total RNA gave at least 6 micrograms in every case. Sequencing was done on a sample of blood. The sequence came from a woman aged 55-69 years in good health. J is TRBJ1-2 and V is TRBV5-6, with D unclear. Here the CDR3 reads CASSLGLRGYTF. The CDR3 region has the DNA TGTGCCAGCAGCTTGGGGCTACGCGGCTACACCTTC.